The 26 T cell receptor beta chains below were found in one sample sequenced in a study of blood T cell repertoires in COVID-19. Here immunoSEQ multiplex PCR was the method, and the copy in TCRdb shows in-frame clones only, minus some. Seen here are around 36,000 clones, about nine tenths observed once, and the top ten hold 5.5% to 7.5%. Sequences were obtained from peripheral blood. These receptors originate from a human donor in a cohort sampled during active COVID-19.

The rearrangement joins TRBV18 to TRBJ2-7, with D possibly TRBD1 on 5 matching bases. The germline CDR1 and CDR2 sequences are KGHSH and LQKENI. The CDR3 spans 15 residues. The V gene lost 4 bases and the J gene lost 6 bases, with 19 bases spanning the gap. Here the CDR3 DNA reads TGTGCCAGCTCACAGGGGCTCCGACCCTTGTCCGAGCAGTACTTC. Its translation is CASSQGLRPLSEQYF.

The gene calls are TRBV28 and TRBJ2-1; the match to TRBD2 covers 12 bases. Germline CDR1 reads MDHEN; CDR2 reads SYDVKM. The CDR3 sequence is 15 residues long. V trimming: 6 bases; J trimming: 7 bases; junction bases outside the gene matches: 7. As DNA, the CDR3 is TGTGCCAGCAGAGGCATCGGGACTAGCGGGAATGAGCAGTTCTTC. This encodes CASRGIGTSGNEQFF.

The genes are TRBV12-3 or TRBV12-4 and TRBJ2-5; TRBD2 might be the D (6 bases). V was clipped by 8 bases and J by 7 bases, with 17 bases between them. The CDR3 extends over 13 amino acids. This CDR3 is CASGLSHGGTQYF. CDR3 nucleotides: TGTGCCAGCGGATTATCACACGGGGGGACCCAGTACTTC.

The chain links TRBV6-5 to TRBJ2-5, with 8 bases aligning to TRBD1. The length of the CDR3 is 14 residues. Germline CDR1 MNHEY, CDR2 SVGAGI. V lost 4 bases and J lost 4; bases outside the gene matches: 5. The CDR3 protein is CASSSGQGRETQYF. CDR3 coding DNA: TGTGCCAGCAGTTCCGGACAGGGAAGAGAGACCCAGTACTTC.

The chain is built from TRBV6-5 and TRBJ1-5, with 9 bases fitting TRBD1. V lost 3 bases and J lost 5; bases outside the gene matches: 5. The length of the CDR3 is 15 residues. Per the germline V gene, CDR1 is MNHEY and CDR2 is SVGAGI. DNA for the CDR3: TGTGCCAGCAGTTATTCGGGACAGGGTGATCAGCCCCAGCATTTT. Translating it yields CASSYSGQGDQPQHF.

The chain is built from TRBV10-3 and TRBJ2-7, with 10 bases matching TRBD2. V lost 4 bases, J lost 7 bases, and 10 bases stayed unmatched. Germline CDR1 and CDR2: ENHRY and SYGVKD. This CDR3 spans 15 amino acids. The CDR3 sequence: CAISVVLAGTHEQYF. The CDR3 region has the DNA TGTGCCATCAGTGTGGTACTAGCGGGGACCCATGAGCAGTACTTC.

The V and J genes are TRBV6-2 or TRBV6-3 and TRBJ2-6; 11 bases map to TRBD1. CDR1 is MNHEY, CDR2 SVGEGT, per germline. CDR3 length equals 19 residues. V gave up 2 bases and J gave up 3 bases; unmatched junction bases: 9. DNA for the CDR3: TGTGCCAGCAGTTACGTCTCCGGGACAGGGGGAATTGGGGCCAACGTCCTGACTTTC. It codes for CASSYVSGTGGIGANVLTF.

The CDR3 here is CASSIAPWQGGNEKLFF. The CDR3 nucleotides read TGTGCCAGTAGTATAGCCCCTTGGCAGGGGGGTAATGAAAAACTGTTTTTT. This chain joins TRBV19 and TRBJ1-4; TRBD1 matches 7 bases. Germline CDR1 is LNHDA and CDR2 is SQIVND (reference sequence). V lost 1 base to trimming and J lost 4 bases; unmatched junction nucleotides: 9. This CDR3 has 17 amino acids.

The J gene is TRBJ2-7, the V gene TRBV14, with 7 bases that match TRBD2. Germline-derived CDR1 and CDR2 are SGHDN and FVKESK. The CDR3 totals 13 residues. V lost 2 bases, J lost 6 bases, and 4 bases stayed unmatched. The CDR3 sequence is CASSQQRLAEQYF. DNA of the CDR3: TGTGCCAGCAGCCAACAGAGACTAGCCGAGCAGTACTTC.

The J gene is TRBJ2-7, the V gene TRBV10-1; D is possibly TRBD1 (5 bases). Per the germline V gene, CDR1 is WNHNN and CDR2 is SYGVQD (reference sequence). The V end was cut by 3 bases, the J end by 5 bases, with 20 bases between. The CDR3 consists of 16 residues. The chain's CDR3 is CASSDVPQQGHHEQYF. In DNA form, the CDR3 reads TGCGCCAGCAGTGATGTACCCCAACAAGGACACCACGAGCAGTACTTC.

The chain recombines TRBV5-6 with TRBJ2-5; 8 bases agree with TRBD1. Germline assignment: CDR1 SGHDT and CDR2 YYEEEE. The CDR3 runs to 13 residues. V shed 4 bases, J shed 4 bases, and the junction held 3 bases outside the gene matches. This CDR3 reads CASSATGGETQYF. In nucleotides, the CDR3 is TGTGCCAGCAGCGCAACAGGGGGAGAGACCCAGTACTTC.

The gene calls are TRBV9 and TRBJ2-1, with TRBD2 matching 10 bases. The CDR3 covers 15 residues. Germline assignment: CDR1 SGDLS and CDR2 YYNGEE. V shed 0 bases and J 9 bases; nucleotides not matched to a gene: 6. DNA of the CDR3: TGTGCCAGCAGCGTAGCTAGCGGGAGCGGAACTGAGCAGTTCTTC. It yields the protein CASSVASGSGTEQFF.

This rearrangement joins TRBV7-2 to TRBJ1-1; 7 positions agree with TRBD1. V shed 1 base, J shed 10 bases, and the junction held 3 bases outside the gene matches. Germline loops: CDR1 SGHTA, CDR2 FQGNSA. The CDR3 totals 12 residues. CDR3 in DNA: TGTGCCAGCAGCTTAGATGCAGGGGGAGCTTTCTTT. This gives the protein CASSLDAGGAFF. Looking up the rest from reference TRBV7-2 and TRBJ1-1 gives the full variable domain: GAGVSQSPSNKVTEKGKDVELRCDPISGHTALYWYRQSLGQGLEFLIYFQGNSAPDKSGLPSDRFSAERTGGSVSTLTIQRTQQEDSAVYLCASSLDAGGAFFGQGTRLTVV.

The gene calls are TRBV27 and TRBJ2-1; a weak D match, TRBD2 (5 bases). Trimming shortened V by 1 base and J by 0 bases, and 7 bases separated the two germline ends. The CDR3 spans 15 residues. The germline CDR1 and CDR2 sequences are MNHEY and SMNVEV (reference sequence). CDR3 in amino acids: CASSLFGDSYNEQFF. CDR3 coding DNA: TGTGCCAGCAGTTTATTCGGGGACTCCTACAATGAGCAGTTCTTC.

V usage is TRBV13 and J usage is TRBJ1-2, with unresolved D. This CDR3 spans 17 amino acids. Trimming shortened V by 0 bases and J by 8 bases, and 22 bases separated the two germline ends. CDR1 is PRHDT, CDR2 FYEKMQ, per germline (reference sequence). CDR3 in amino acids: CASSLGLIRAGNPGYTF. Here the CDR3 DNA reads TGTGCCAGCAGCTTAGGCCTAATAAGGGCGGGGAACCCAGGCTACACCTTC.

V and J are TRBV2 and TRBJ2-1; 11 positions agree with TRBD2. CDR1 is SNHLY and CDR2 is FYNNEI in the germline V gene. The CDR3 extends over 14 amino acids. With V trimmed by 4 bases and J by 9 bases, 5 bases remained unmatched. In DNA form, the CDR3 reads TGTGCCAGCAGTGCCCTAACTAGCGGGGGTGAGCAGTTCTTC. Amino acid sequence: CASSALTSGGEQFF.

The chain has TRBV3-1 (or the pseudogene TRBV3-2) and TRBJ2-5; 8 bases align to TRBD1. V was pared by 2 bases and J by 4 bases, with 3 bases of the junction left unmatched. Germline V gene sequence: CDR1 LGHDT, CDR2 YNNKEL (reference sequence). The CDR3 covers 14 residues. The CDR3 DNA reads as TGTGCCAGCAGCCAACCAGGGGGCGCAGAGACCCAGTACTTC. Amino acids: CASSQPGGAETQYF.

V and J are TRBV3-1 (or the pseudogene TRBV3-2) and TRBJ2-7; D is unresolved. Trimming left V 4 bases short and J 2 bases short, with 12 bases between. The V gene's germline CDR1 is LGHDT and CDR2 YNNKEL (reference sequence). The CDR3 covers 14 residues. The CDR3 loop is CASSLGRNTYEQYF. The DNA for the CDR3 is TGTGCCAGCAGCCTTGGGCGTAACACCTACGAGCAGTACTTC.

The chain uses TRBV2 and TRBJ1-2, with D hard to call. CDR3 length: 14 amino acids. CDR1 and CDR2 (germline): SNHLY, FYNNEI. Trimming took 2 bases from V and 6 from J, leaving 13 bases between them. The chain's CDR3 is CASSEWEGKDGYTF. Here the CDR3 DNA reads TGTGCCAGCAGTGAATGGGAGGGTAAGGATGGCTACACCTTC.

V and J are TRBV7-9 and TRBJ2-2, with 12 positions matching TRBD1. Germline-derived CDR1 and CDR2 are SEHNR and FQNEAQ (reference sequence). The CDR3 sequence is 15 residues long. V trimming: 4 bases; J trimming: 6 bases; junction bases outside the gene matches: 3. The DNA for the CDR3 is TGTGCCAGCAGCTCGGGACAGGGGGCCCCCGGGGAGCTGTTTTTT. This translates into CASSSGQGAPGELFF.

The genes are TRBV29-1 and TRBJ1-2; 9 nucleotides align to TRBD1. V was clipped by 0 bases and J by 6 bases; unmatched bases: 11. The CDR3 spans 16 residues. CDR1 SQVTM and CDR2 ANQGSEA come from the germline V gene. CDR3 sequence (DNA): TGCAGCGTTGAAGAGTCTCCCGGGACAGGGCGGGATGGCTACACCTTC. Protein: CSVEESPGTGRDGYTF. The complete variable domain, with remaining parts taken from reference TRBV29-1 and TRBJ1-2, reads SAVISQKPSRDICQRGTSLTIQCQVDSQVTMMFWYRQQPGQSLTLIATANQGSEATYESGFVIDKFPISRPNLTFSTLTVSNMSPEDSSIYLCSVEESPGTGRDGYTFGSGTRLTVV.

This sequence joins TRBV7-2 and TRBJ2-7, with TRBD2 matching 11 bases. In germline, CDR1 is SGHTA, CDR2 FQGNSA. The CDR3 is 15 residues long. V gave up 4 bases and J gave up 0 bases; unmatched junction bases: 2. This CDR3 reads CASSSLAGGSYEQYF. For the CDR3, the DNA is TGTGCCAGCAGCTCTCTAGCGGGAGGCTCCTACGAGCAGTACTTC.

The gene calls are TRBV6-5 and TRBJ1-1; possibly TRBD1 for D (6 bases). The CDR3 extends over 12 amino acids. Germline loops: CDR1 MNHEY, CDR2 SVGAGI. The V gene lost 8 bases and the J gene lost 3 bases, with 10 bases spanning the gap. CDR3 in DNA: TGTGCCAGCTTTAAGGGGGACACTGAAGCTTTCTTT. It specifies CASFKGDTEAFF.

The V and J genes are TRBV9 and TRBJ2-2; 11 nucleotides line up with TRBD2. V was clipped by 3 bases and J by 2 bases; unmatched bases: 6. The germline V gene encodes CDR1 SGDLS and CDR2 YYNGEE. The CDR3 loop spans 17 amino acids. The CDR3 protein is CASSAGLAGPNTGELFF. In DNA, the CDR3 is TGTGCCAGCAGCGCCGGACTAGCGGGTCCAAACACCGGGGAGCTGTTTTTT.

CDR3 sequence reads: CASSEAPGGPETQYF. The CDR3 bases are TGTGCCAGCAGTGAAGCGCCGGGGGGGCCAGAGACCCAGTACTTC. V usage is TRBV2 and J usage is TRBJ2-5; 8 bases are a match to TRBD2. The J segment lost 4 bases and the V segment lost 0 bases, leaving 4 bases of the junction unmatched. CDR1 is SNHLY, CDR2 FYNNEI, per germline. This CDR3 has 15 amino acids.

This CDR3 is CASSWSAYEQYF. CDR3 DNA sequence: TGTGCCAGCAGCTGGAGCGCATACGAGCAGTACTTC. V gene TRBV5-8 combines with J gene TRBJ2-7; D remains unclear. Trimming took off 3 bases at V and 4 bases at J, with 8 bases between the two ends. This CDR3 has 12 residues. CDR1 and CDR2 from the germline V gene are SGHTS and YDEGEE.